The count of the clone carrying this TCR beta chain is one. The record originates from a study of blood T cell repertoires in COVID-19. Study at large: COVID-19 samples, acute and convalescent, were from the United States, Italy and Spain. The cDNA or gDNA used as material had been derived from T cells, B-cell-depleted T cells, or PBMCs.

In the authors' workflow: Reference gene primer amplification yielded estimated nucleated cell counts. Data came from immunoSEQ multiplex PCR; TCRdb stores just in-frame clones and leaves some out. V and J calls and clone size follow that table, whereas D and trimming were derived from the DNA. The data contain some 230,000 clones, 84% of them singletons. The sequenced material came from peripheral blood. This receptor was identified in a woman aged 60 to 75 who had recovered from COVID-19.

The CDR3: CASSYSRGRNGYTF. CDR3 coding DNA: TGTGCCAGCAGTTACTCGAGGGGGCGGAATGGCTACACCTTC. V gene TRBV6-5 combines with J gene TRBJ1-2; 7 bases fit TRBD1. The CDR3 runs to 14 residues. J was trimmed by 6 bases and V by 0 bases; bases with no gene match: 4. Germline V gene lookup returns CDR1 MNHEY and CDR2 SVGAGI.